This TCR beta chain was profiled in a study of blood T cells in healthy people across ages. Primed by a sample-barcoded 5' primer and a J-beta primer mix, a second PCR proceeded for 7 to 11 cycles. From the 5' RACE reads, TCRdb called clonotypes with MiXCR, one entry per CDR3 protein. The sample lists approximately 1,000,000 distinct CDR3 sequences; under 40% were seen once. V dropped 0 bases and J dropped 2 bases, with 10 bases sitting between them. This CDR3 comprises 15 residues. Germline CDR1 reads LGHNA; CDR2 reads YSLEER. The source material was blood. This chain links TRBV4-3 with TRBJ2-5, with D unresolved. The receptor's source is a young man in good health. The CDR3 DNA follows: TGCGCCAGCAGCCAAGATACTGGCGATCAAGAGACCCAGTACTTC. Its translation is CASSQDTGDQETQYF.